The 27 T cell receptor beta chains reported below all come from one sample, sequenced in a study of shared clonotypes between healthy human individuals. Profiling relied on immunoSEQ multiplex PCR, and the TCRdb table lists in-frame clones only, not all of them. The table lists 300,000 to 400,000 clones, around 87% of them singletons, with roughly 15% in the top ten. The sample consisted of memory CD8+ T cells sorted from blood. The subset denotes: CD45RO+ cells pooled with CCR7-negative TemRA cells. The receptor set was obtained from a man aged 18 to 29 in good health.

The rearrangement links TRBV4-3 to TRBJ2-3; D unresolved. The CDR3 has 12 residues. Germline V gene sequence: CDR1 LGHNA, CDR2 YSLEER. Trimming cost V 1 base and J 6 bases, with 5 bases left between them. The CDR3 protein is CASSQGGDTQYF. CDR3 sequence (DNA): TGCGCCAGCAGCCAAGGGGGTGATACGCAGTATTTT.

The V gene is TRBV7-6, the J gene TRBJ2-1; D is unresolved. The germline V and J ends were trimmed by 3 bases and 13 bases, with 13 bases remaining between them. The CDR3 totals 12 residues. Germline V lookup: CDR1 SGHVS, CDR2 FNYEAQ. The CDR3 bases are TGTGCCAGCAGCTTGGGGATCGGAACACAGTTCTTC. This encodes CASSLGIGTQFF.

V usage is TRBV15 and J usage is TRBJ2-1; TRBD2 matches at 10 bases. This CDR3 has 16 residues. Germline CDR1 LNHNV, CDR2 YYDKDF (reference sequence). V shed 0 bases and J 8 bases; nucleotides not matched to a gene: 7. The CDR3 DNA follows: TGTGCCACCAGCAGAGATGGTGGGACTAGCGTCCATGAGCAGTTCTTC. As protein: CATSRDGGTSVHEQFF.

The chain recombines TRBV9 with TRBJ1-5, with D hard to call. CDR1 and CDR2 from the germline V gene are SGDLS and YYNGEE. The CDR3 runs 14 residues. The V end lost 0 bases, the J end lost 4 bases, and 8 bases lay between the germline ends. CDR3 in amino acids: CASSVGFQNQPQHF. DNA of the CDR3: TGTGCCAGCAGCGTAGGGTTTCAGAATCAGCCCCAGCATTTT.

V is TRBV5-1 and J is TRBJ2-7; TRBD2 agrees at 8 bases. V trimming: 1 base; J trimming: 0 bases; junction bases outside the gene matches: 3. CDR3 length: 15 amino acids. Germline-derived CDR1 and CDR2 are SGHRS and YFSETQ. The CDR3 DNA is TGCGCCAGCAGCTTGAACGGGAGGGCCTCCTACGAGCAGTACTTC. It translates to CASSLNGRASYEQYF.

The chain uses TRBV4-1 and TRBJ2-5; D possibly uses TRBD1 or TRBD2 (6 bases each). With 1 base removed from V and 5 bases from J, the gap between germline ends came to 11 bases. This CDR3 is built from 14 residues. In germline, CDR1 is MGHRA, CDR2 YSYEKL. The CDR3 protein is CASSQVGGLETQYF. In DNA, the CDR3 is TGCGCCAGCAGCCAAGTAGGGGGGTTGGAGACCCAGTACTTC.

This chain connects TRBV28 to TRBJ2-1; D assignment may be TRBD1 or TRBD2 (5 bases each). The CDR3 runs to 14 residues. V dropped 5 bases and J dropped 3 bases, with 11 bases sitting between them. From germline, CDR1 is MDHEN and CDR2 SYDVKM. CDR3 sequence (DNA): TGTGCCAGCAGTCCCGGGACCCGCTACAATGAGCAGTTCTTC. It translates to CASSPGTRYNEQFF.

The chain combines TRBV9 with TRBJ2-1; 8 bases are a match to TRBD2. With V trimmed by 0 bases and J by 7 bases, 6 bases remained unmatched. Germline lookup yields CDR1 SGDLS and CDR2 YYNGEE. The CDR3 consists of 15 residues. The CDR3 coding sequence is TGTGCCAGCAGCGTAGACGGGGGGGCCGGAAATGAGCAGTTCTTC. Encoded protein: CASSVDGGAGNEQFF.

Comment on this clone: Other nucleotide sequences in the sample specify the same CDR3. The rearrangement uses TRBV5-1 and TRBJ1-1, with 9 bases matching TRBD1. This CDR3 has 15 residues. The germline V gene has CDR1 SGHRS and CDR2 YFSETQ. The trim removed 4 bases at V and 2 bases at J, leaving 6 bases unmatched. CDR3 amino acids: CASSLGQGVNTEAFF. CDR3 nucleotides: TGCGCCAGCAGCCTGGGACAGGGAGTAAACACTGAAGCTTTCTTT. The full variable domain, rest sourced from reference TRBV5-1 and TRBJ1-1, is KAGVTQTPRYLIKTRGQQVTLSCSPISGHRSVSWYQQTPGQGLQFLFEYFSETQRNKGNFPGRFSGRQFSNSRSEMNVSTLELGDSALYLCASSLGQGVNTEAFFGQGTRLTVV.

The rearrangement links TRBV4-2 to TRBJ2-2; tentatively, D is TRBD2 (5 bases). The CDR3 has 20 amino acids. CDR1 is LGHNA, CDR2 YNFKEQ, per germline. V lost 0 bases and J lost 2, with 22 bases in between. The DNA for the CDR3 is TGTGCCAGCAGCCAAGAGGGTCTAGCTTCGGTCGTAGGTAACACCGGGGAGCTGTTTTTT. Translation gives CASSQEGLASVVGNTGELFF.

By share of the sample, this clone is medium-sized. Other DNA sequences from this sample encode an identical CDR3 as well. The rearrangement links TRBV28 to TRBJ2-7; D is unresolved. V gave up 2 bases and J gave up 6 bases, with 8 bases separating them. This CDR3 has 12 residues. Germline V gene sequence: CDR1 MDHEN, CDR2 SYDVKM. The DNA for the CDR3 is TGTGCCAGCAGTTTACCCGGTCCCGAGCAGTACTTC. Translating it yields CASSLPGPEQYF.

There are a few counts of this clone. The chain links TRBV25-1 to TRBJ2-5; 14 bases match TRBD2. V dropped 2 bases and J dropped 5; count of bases not matched to a gene: 7. The CDR3 has 17 residues. Germline V lookup: CDR1 MGHDK, CDR2 SYGVNS. The CDR3 here is CASSEGLGLAGAETQYF. The CDR3 DNA is TGTGCCAGCAGTGAAGGGTTGGGACTAGCGGGGGCGGAGACCCAGTACTTC.

Comments on this clone: Other DNA sequences in the same sample also yield this CDR3. The chain carries TRBV5-6 and TRBJ1-2, with a tentative D call TRBD1 (6 bases). The CDR3 covers 13 residues. Per germline, CDR1 SGHDT and CDR2 YYEEEE. Trimming removed 5 bases from V and 4 bases from J, with 12 bases in between. This CDR3 is CASSSGQTYGYTF. CDR3 in DNA: TGTGCCAGCAGTTCCGGACAGACCTATGGCTACACCTTC.

The CDR3 sequence: CASRRSGGLYEQYF. The DNA of the CDR3 is TGTGCCAGCCGTAGGTCCGGGGGCCTCTACGAGCAGTACTTC. V and J are TRBV7-9 and TRBJ2-7, with D perhaps TRBD1 or TRBD2 (6 bases each). CDR3 length: 14 residues. V was pared by 8 bases and J by 3 bases, with 17 bases between. CDR1 is SEHNR and CDR2 is FQNEAQ in the germline V gene (reference sequence). Full variable domain (remainder filled in from reference TRBV7-9 and TRBJ2-7): DTGVSQNPRHKITKRGQNVTFRCDPISEHNRLYWYRQTLGQGPEFLTYFQNEAQLEKSRLLSDRFSAERPKGSFSTLEIQRTEQGDSAMYLCASRRSGGLYEQYFGPGTRLTVT.

V gene TRBV30 combines with J gene TRBJ2-4; D gene ambiguous. V lost 2 bases to trimming and J lost 8 bases, with 10 bases between them. Looked up from germline, CDR1 is GTSNPN and CDR2 is SVGIG (reference sequence). The CDR3 loop spans 12 amino acids. CDR3 sequence: CAWSPGADIQYF. Written as DNA, the CDR3 is TGTGCCTGGAGTCCAGGTGCGGACATTCAGTACTTC.

The chain employs TRBV11-2 and TRBJ2-7, with 12 bases matching TRBD2. Germline CDR1 SGHAT, CDR2 FQNNGV. The J segment lost 6 bases and the V segment lost 3 bases, leaving 3 bases of the junction unmatched. The CDR3 contains 14 residues. This CDR3 is CASSFTSGRREQYF. DNA of the CDR3: TGTGCCAGCAGCTTTACTAGCGGGAGGCGCGAGCAGTACTTC.

The chain joins TRBV30 to TRBJ2-7, with 9 nucleotides matching TRBD2. CDR3 size: 13 residues. Germline V CDR1 and CDR2: GTSNPN, SVGIG (reference sequence). V lost 6 bases, J lost 7 bases, and 10 bases stayed unmatched. In nucleotides, the CDR3 is TGTGCCTGCCCGACTAGCGGAGAGGGAGAGCAGTACTTC. Translating it yields CACPTSGEGEQYF.

This clone appeared a few times. The CDR3 is CASSRQGAGEKLFF. CDR3 nucleotides: TGTGCCAGCAGCCGACAGGGGGCGGGCGAAAAACTGTTTTTT. The chain has TRBV27 and TRBJ1-4; the match to TRBD1 covers 10 bases. CDR1 is MNHEY, CDR2 SMNVEV, per germline (reference sequence). V was clipped by 6 bases and J by 8 bases; unmatched bases: 6. CDR3 length equals 14 residues.

As concerns this clone: Possible read error: a much larger clone is one base away. The chain is built from TRBV13 and TRBJ2-7; D ambiguous. Deletions cut 0 bases from V and 4 bases from J, with 1 base between. This CDR3 region has 11 residues. Germline values: CDR1 PRHDT, CDR2 FYEKMQ (reference sequence). The CDR3 reads CASSLGYEQYF. The CDR3 DNA reads as TGTGCCAGCAGCTTAGGGTACGAGCAGTACTTC.

The rearrangement uses TRBV5-6 and TRBJ2-3, with 9 bases aligning to TRBD2. The CDR3 has 16 residues. Germline values: CDR1 SGHDT, CDR2 YYEEEE. The V gene end was trimmed by 4 bases and the J gene end by 0 bases; junction bases not matched to a gene: 6. The CDR3 protein is CASSLLTSGSTDTQYF. The CDR3 DNA reads as TGTGCCAGCAGCCTCCTAACTAGCGGGAGCACAGATACGCAGTATTTT. The full variable domain, with the rest looked up from reference TRBV5-6 and TRBJ2-3, is DAGVTQSPTHLIKTRGQQVTLRCSPKSGHDTVSWYQQALGQGPQFIFQYYEEEERQRGNFPDRFSGHQFPNYSSELNVNALLLGDSALYLCASSLLTSGSTDTQYFGPGTRLTVL.

This chain connects TRBV30 to TRBJ1-4; TRBD1 matches 10 bases. CDR1 is GTSNPN, CDR2 SVGIG, per germline (reference sequence). The V gene end was trimmed by 0 bases and the J gene end by 5 bases; junction bases not matched to a gene: 9. The CDR3 runs to 17 residues. The CDR3 coding sequence is TGTGCCTGGAGTGTGGAGGGACAGGGGAGGTTCAATGAAAAACTGTTTTTT. It translates to CAWSVEGQGRFNEKLFF.

The gene calls are TRBV27 and TRBJ2-5; D gene ambiguous. This CDR3 is built from 15 residues. The germline V gene encodes CDR1 MNHEY and CDR2 SMNVEV (reference sequence). The V end was cut by 2 bases, the J end by 2 bases, with 12 bases between. The chain's CDR3 is CASSLGPGTQETQYF. The CDR3, as DNA: TGTGCCAGCAGTTTAGGCCCCGGCACACAAGAGACCCAGTACTTC.

This clone was seen a single time. The chain employs TRBV27 and TRBJ1-1; D uncertain. V was pared by 4 bases and J by 1 base, with 10 bases between. In germline, CDR1 is MNHEY, CDR2 SMNVEV (reference sequence). This CDR3 is 14 amino acids long. In DNA, the CDR3 is TGTGCCAGCAGTTCGGCCAGGCCGAACACTGAAGCTTTCTTT. Protein: CASSSARPNTEAFF.

The V gene is TRBV5-1, the J gene TRBJ2-3, with 7 nucleotides matching TRBD2. The trim removed 0 bases at V and 0 bases at J, leaving 7 bases unmatched. Germline CDR1 and CDR2: SGHRS and YFSETQ. This CDR3 contains 17 residues. CDR3 sequence: CASSLDWRGISTDTQYF. In nucleotides, the CDR3 is TGCGCCAGCAGCTTGGATTGGCGGGGGATAAGCACAGATACGCAGTATTTT.

This chain connects TRBV30 to TRBJ2-7, with D perhaps TRBD2 (6 bases). The CDR3 contains 14 residues. V lost 0 bases and J 2 bases, leaving 11 bases between the germline ends. Per germline, CDR1 GTSNPN and CDR2 SVGIG (reference sequence). CDR3 coding DNA: TGTGCCTGGAGTGTTTCTACGGGGGCCTACGAGCAGTACTTC. Translating gives CAWSVSTGAYEQYF.

The rearrangement links TRBV10-3 to TRBJ1-1; TRBD1 matches at 7 bases. Germline CDR1 reads ENHRY; CDR2 reads SYGVKD. This CDR3 spans 15 amino acids. V lost 3 bases and J lost 4; bases outside the gene matches: 8. The DNA for the CDR3 is TGTGCCATCAGTGAAGACAGGGTCGGTGCCACTGAAGCTTTCTTT. Residues: CAISEDRVGATEAFF.

This clone was seen once. The chain links TRBV6-1 to TRBJ2-2; D uncertain. The germline V gene has CDR1 MNHNS and CDR2 SASEGT. Trimming took 7 bases from V and 3 from J, leaving 6 bases between them. The CDR3 totals 12 residues. CDR3 DNA sequence: TGTGCCAGCACCTTATACACCGGGGAGCTGTTTTTT. Amino acid sequence: CASTLYTGELFF.